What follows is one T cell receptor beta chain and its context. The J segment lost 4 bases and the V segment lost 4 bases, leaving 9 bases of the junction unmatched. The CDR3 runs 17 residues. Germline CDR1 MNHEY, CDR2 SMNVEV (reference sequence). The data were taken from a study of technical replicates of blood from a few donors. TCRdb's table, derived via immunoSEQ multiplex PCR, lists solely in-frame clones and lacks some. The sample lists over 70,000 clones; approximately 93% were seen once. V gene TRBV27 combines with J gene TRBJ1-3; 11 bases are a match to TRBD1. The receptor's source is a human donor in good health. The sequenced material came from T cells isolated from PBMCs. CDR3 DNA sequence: TGTGCCAGCAGTTCCTCCGGGACAGGGGGAGGCGGAAACACCATATATTTT. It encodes CASSSSGTGGGGNTIYF.